Each of the 30 T cell receptor beta chains below was sequenced from the same sample in a study of blood T cells in healthy people across ages. Next came a second PCR, run for roughly 7 to 12 cycles, which used a sample-barcoded 5' primer along with a J-beta primer mix. In TCRdb, the 5' RACE reads were re-called with MiXCR into one record per CDR3 protein. The repertoire holds over 1,200,000 distinct CDR3 sequences, around 59% seen once, with over 6.5% in the top ten. The sequenced sample consisted of blood. These receptor sequences come from a man younger than 35 in good health.

This clonotype was seen a single time. The chain is built from TRBV14 and TRBJ2-1; TRBD2 matches 7 bases. The CDR3 length is 15 residues. Germline V gene lookup returns CDR1 SGHDN and CDR2 FVKESK. V lost 6 bases and J lost 7; bases outside the gene matches: 12. The CDR3 reads CASSTPVDSGNEQFF. The CDR3 DNA reads TGTGCCAGCAGTACGCCCGTGGATAGCGGGAATGAGCAGTTCTTC. Together with reference TRBV14 and TRBJ2-1, the CDR3 gives the full variable domain: EAGVTQFPSHSVIEKGQTVTLRCDPISGHDNLYWYRRVMGKEIKFLLHFVKESKQDESGMPNNRFLAERTGGTYSTLKVQPAELEDSGVYFCASSTPVDSGNEQFFGPGTRLTVL.

The chain combines TRBV10-3 with TRBJ1-2; maybe TRBD1 (5 bases). The CDR3 sequence is 13 residues long. V lost 7 bases to trimming and J lost 4 bases, with 13 bases between them. The germline CDR1 and CDR2 sequences are ENHRY and SYGVKD. The CDR3 spells CAITEDRSYGYTF. CDR3 nucleotide sequence: TGTGCCATCACAGAAGACAGAAGCTATGGCTACACCTTC.

With respect to this clonotype: Its ends do not fully match the called genes, so a read error is possible. The CDR3 loop reads CASSVVSVGPSGANVPTF. Written as DNA, the CDR3 is TGTGCCAGCAGCGTAGTTTCGGTCGGGCCTTCTGGGGCCAACGTCCCGACTTTC. V and J are TRBV9 and TRBJ2-6; maybe TRBD1 (5 bases). The CDR3 totals 18 residues. Germline values: CDR1 SGDLS, CDR2 YYNGEE.

The chain combines TRBV20-1 with TRBJ1-5; D remains unclear. The CDR3 runs 13 residues. The V end lost 3 bases, the J end lost 5 bases, and 11 bases lay between the germline ends. The germline CDR1 and CDR2 sequences are DFQATT and SNEGSKA (reference sequence). CDR3 protein: CSASFGGDQPQHF. The CDR3, as DNA: TGCAGTGCTAGTTTTGGTGGTGATCAGCCCCAGCATTTT.

V is TRBV20-1 and J is TRBJ2-7, with a possible D match to TRBD1 (6 bases). V was cut by 1 base and J by 4 bases, with 17 bases left in between. The germline gives CDR1 DFQATT, CDR2 SNEGSKA (reference sequence). The CDR3 runs to 15 residues. The CDR3 nucleotides are TGCAGTGCTAGAGGGCTCCGGGACACCCTATACGAGCAGTACTTC. Translated: CSARGLRDTLYEQYF.

The chain couples TRBV14 to TRBJ2-5, with 10 bases that match TRBD2. Per germline, CDR1 SGHDN and CDR2 FVKESK. This CDR3 has 15 amino acids. Unmatched junction bases numbered 2, after V lost 0 bases and J lost 4 bases. The CDR3 DNA is TGTGCCAGCAGCCAAGATTTAGCGGGGGGAGAGACCCAGTACTTC. Encoded protein: CASSQDLAGGETQYF.

The rearrangement links TRBV6-2 or TRBV6-3 to TRBJ2-1, with 7 bases that match TRBD2. Germline V gives CDR1 MNHEY, CDR2 SVGEGT. Losses at the gene ends were 3 bases for V and 2 bases for J; bases not matched to a gene: 13. The CDR3 runs 18 residues. Here the CDR3 reads CASSYGPLRLAPYNEQFF. Here the CDR3 DNA reads TGTGCCAGCAGTTATGGCCCCCTCCGACTAGCCCCCTACAATGAGCAGTTCTTC.

The chain combines TRBV12-3 or TRBV12-4 with TRBJ2-7; D could derive from TRBD1 or TRBD2 (7 bases each). Trimming removed 4 bases from V and 0 bases from J, with 19 bases in between. This CDR3 spans 17 amino acids. For the CDR3, the DNA is TGTGCCAGCAGTTCGGCTATGGGAGGGGGCGTCTCCTACGAGCAGTACTTC. It is translated as CASSSAMGGGVSYEQYF.

Notes on this clonotype: Given the absence of the conserved phenylalanine or tryptophan at the CDR3 end, a read error is likely. The chain links TRBV7-2 to TRBJ2-7; unclear D gene. Germline V CDR1 and CDR2: SGHTA, FQGNSA. The CDR3 is 14 amino acids. Trimming pared 2 bases from V and 4 bases from J, leaving 12 bases between. CDR3 sequence: CASSLTETFYEQYY. The CDR3 DNA reads as TGTGCCAGCAGCTTAACGGAGACTTTTTACGAGCAGTACTAC.

V usage is TRBV20-1 and J usage is TRBJ2-5, with D possibly called TRBD1 or TRBD2 (6 bases each). The length of the CDR3 is 12 residues. V was shortened by 0 bases and J by 11 bases, with 13 bases between the two germline ends. In germline, CDR1 is DFQATT, CDR2 SNEGSKA (reference sequence). The chain's CDR3 is CSARDRGGRQYF. The DNA for the CDR3 is TGCAGTGCTAGAGATCGAGGGGGGCGGCAGTACTTC.

The V and J genes are TRBV6-5 and TRBJ2-3, with 8 bases lining up with TRBD2. The CDR3 totals 15 residues. Germline V gives CDR1 MNHEY, CDR2 SVGAGI. The trim removed 5 bases at V and 4 bases at J, leaving 8 bases unmatched. The CDR3 protein is CASSRKAGEPDTQYF. The CDR3 DNA sequence: TGTGCCAGCAGTCGAAAAGCGGGAGAGCCAGATACGCAGTATTTT.

J is TRBJ2-7 and V is TRBV5-1; a possible D gene is TRBD1 (6 bases). The germline gives CDR1 SGHRS, CDR2 YFSETQ. Trimming took off 0 bases at V and 7 bases at J, with 14 bases between the two ends. The CDR3 has 14 residues. DNA of the CDR3: TGCGCCAGCAGCTTGGCCTGGGGGCTTTGGGAGCAGTACTTC. Its protein product is CASSLAWGLWEQYF.

This clonotype was observed many times. The chain couples TRBV9 to TRBJ1-1; D gene ambiguous. Per the germline V gene, CDR1 is SGDLS and CDR2 is YYNGEE. The CDR3 is 13 residues long. V was cut by 5 bases and J by 2 bases, with 10 bases left in between. The CDR3 protein is CASSVEGNTEAFF. The CDR3 coding sequence is TGTGCCAGCAGTGTGGAGGGAAACACTGAAGCTTTCTTT.

This clonotype was recorded a few times. J is TRBJ2-1 and V is TRBV6-2 or TRBV6-3; D tentatively fits TRBD1 or TRBD2 (5 bases each). This CDR3 region has 13 residues. Trimming left V 2 bases short and J 6 bases short, with 8 bases between. Germline V lookup: CDR1 MNHEY, CDR2 SVGEGT. This CDR3 reads CASSYARGNEQFF. CDR3 bases: TGTGCCAGCAGTTACGCGAGGGGCAATGAGCAGTTCTTC.

This rearrangement joins TRBV4-2 to TRBJ2-5, with D possibly being TRBD1 (5 bases). The CDR3 totals 15 residues. In germline, CDR1 is LGHNA, CDR2 YNFKEQ. V was shortened by 1 base and J by 2 bases, with 11 bases between the two germline ends. Here the CDR3 DNA reads TGTGCCAGCAGCCAAGCAGGAGACAGACAAGAGACCCAGTACTTC. It translates to CASSQAGDRQETQYF.

The genes are TRBV7-9 and TRBJ2-3, with 14 bases lining up with TRBD2. The germline V gene encodes CDR1 SEHNR and CDR2 FQNEAQ (reference sequence). CDR3 length equals 19 residues. The trim removed 8 bases at V and 6 bases at J, leaving 19 bases unmatched. The CDR3 DNA is TGTGCCAGCGGCTCGATCCCGGGACGAAGACTAGCGGGAGGGGATACGCAGTATTTT. It specifies CASGSIPGRRLAGGDTQYF.

The chain carries TRBV2 and TRBJ2-5, with D hard to call. TRBJ2-7 matches the DNA end more closely, so the J call is doubtful. This CDR3 has 11 residues. In germline, CDR1 is SNHLY, CDR2 FYNNEI. The CDR3: CASSEASEQYF. The CDR3, as DNA: TGTGCCAGCAGTGAAGCGAGCGAGCAGTACTTC.

This clonotype turned up a few times. The gene calls are TRBV6-4 and TRBJ2-3; 7 bases match TRBD1. This CDR3 contains 15 residues. CDR1 and CDR2 from the germline V gene are MRHNA and SNTAGT. After removal of 8 bases from V and 0 bases from J, the junction contained 8 bases not matched to a gene. The DNA of the CDR3 is TGTGCCAGCGGACTCGGACAGGCTAGCACAGATACGCAGTATTTT. This encodes CASGLGQASTDTQYF.

This clonotype was counted between two and nine times. This chain joins TRBV28 and TRBJ2-7; tentatively, D is TRBD2 (6 bases). V was clipped by 7 bases and J by 3 bases, with 13 bases between them. CDR1 and CDR2 from the germline V gene are MDHEN and SYDVKM. CDR3 length: 13 amino acids. The CDR3 spells CASTPIGSYEQYF. The CDR3 bases are TGTGCCAGCACTCCGATCGGGAGCTACGAGCAGTACTTC.

This chain connects TRBV20-1 to TRBJ2-1; D perhaps matches TRBD1 (5 bases). CDR3 length equals 13 residues. Deletions cut 6 bases from V and 1 base from J, with 10 bases between. The V gene's germline CDR1 is DFQATT and CDR2 SNEGSKA (reference sequence). CDR3 protein: CSALQESYNEQFF. CDR3 nucleotide sequence: TGCAGTGCCTTACAGGAGTCCTACAATGAGCAGTTCTTC.

CDR3 DNA sequence: TGTGCCAGCAGAACCGGGACGAGGAACACTGAAGCTTTCTTT. The encoded protein is CASRTGTRNTEAFF. This sequence joins TRBV4-2 and TRBJ1-1; weak D call: TRBD1 (5 bases). CDR3 length equals 14 residues. The ends were cut back, 6 bases at V and 1 base at J, with 12 bases in the middle. CDR1 is LGHNA, CDR2 YNFKEQ, per germline.

The chain combines TRBV15 with TRBJ2-3; no clear D. Trimming cost V 3 bases and J 6 bases, with 7 bases left between them. The CDR3 is 12 residues long. Germline V gene data show CDR1 as LNHNV and CDR2 as YYDKDF (reference sequence). The CDR3 DNA reads as TGTGCCACCAGCAGCTTGTTGGATACGCAGTATTTT. Translating gives CATSSLLDTQYF.

This clonotype has more than one count but fewer than ten. V and J are TRBV27 and TRBJ2-7; 7 positions match TRBD2. The trim removed 4 bases at V and 3 bases at J, leaving 3 bases unmatched. The CDR3 covers 13 residues. Germline V gives CDR1 MNHEY, CDR2 SMNVEV (reference sequence). The CDR3 loop is CASSWGGGYEQYF. CDR3 bases: TGTGCCAGCAGTTGGGGCGGGGGCTACGAGCAGTACTTC.

On this clonotype: One end of the junction is discordant with germline, which a read error may explain. V is TRBV7-2 and J is TRBJ2-7; TRBD2 matches 10 bases. Germline lookup yields CDR1 SGHTA and CDR2 FQGNSA. There are 13 residues in the CDR3. CDR3 DNA sequence: TGTGCCAGCAGGGCTAGCGGGGGCTACGAGCGGTACTTC. Its protein product is CASRASGGYERYF.

V gene TRBV30 combines with J gene TRBJ1-1; D gene ambiguous. This CDR3 has 15 amino acids. From germline, CDR1 is GTSNPN and CDR2 SVGIG (reference sequence). Deletions cut 0 bases from V and 1 base from J, with 12 bases between. CDR3 sequence reads: CAWSVKDGRNTEAFF. Written as DNA, the CDR3 is TGTGCCTGGAGTGTAAAGGACGGGCGGAACACTGAAGCTTTCTTT.

This clonotype has just a few counts. The chain employs TRBV12-3 or TRBV12-4 and TRBJ1-2; 11 bases map to TRBD1. V gave up 5 bases and J gave up 3 bases; unmatched junction bases: 8. The CDR3 is 16 amino acids. The CDR3 DNA reads TGTGCCAGCAGTCAAGAACCGGGACAGGGGGACTATGGCTACACCTTC. The encoded protein is CASSQEPGQGDYGYTF.

The chain couples TRBV27 to TRBJ1-1, with 12 positions matching TRBD1. There are 16 residues in the CDR3. Germline V gene data show CDR1 as MNHEY and CDR2 as SMNVEV (reference sequence). J gave up 3 bases and V 6 bases, and 8 bases lay outside the gene matches. The CDR3 is CASSSGTGGFYTEAFF. As DNA, the CDR3 is TGTGCCAGCAGCTCCGGGACAGGGGGCTTTTACACTGAAGCTTTCTTT.

The chain is built from TRBV24-1 and TRBJ1-2; weak D call: TRBD1 (6 bases). The V and J ends lost 9 bases and 2 bases respectively, with 24 bases between them. The CDR3 is made up of 17 amino acids. Germline CDR1 reads KGHDR; CDR2 reads SFDVKD. CDR3 protein: CATYSAFFHRENYGYTF. DNA for the CDR3: TGTGCCACCTACAGTGCCTTCTTTCACAGGGAGAACTATGGCTACACCTTC.

The J gene is TRBJ2-5, the V gene TRBV6-2 or TRBV6-3; either TRBD1 or TRBD2 may fit D (5 bases each). This CDR3 comprises 14 residues. CDR1 and CDR2 from the germline V gene are MNHEY and SVGEGT. Trimming removed 6 bases from V and 3 bases from J, with 14 bases in between. The CDR3 nucleotides are TGTGCCAGCAGGGCGCCCGGGGCAAAAGAGACCCAGTACTTC. It specifies CASRAPGAKETQYF.

This clonotype was seen only once. This chain joins TRBV25-1 and TRBJ1-2; possible D gene TRBD1, 6 bases. The CDR3 loop spans 18 amino acids. CDR1 and CDR2 (germline): MGHDK, SYGVNS. V was pared by 5 bases and J by 4 bases, with 26 bases between. The CDR3 reads CASSRGQGSGVGAYGYTF. For the CDR3, the DNA is TGTGCCAGCAGTCGGGGTCAGGGGTCGGGTGTCGGGGCCTATGGCTACACCTTC.